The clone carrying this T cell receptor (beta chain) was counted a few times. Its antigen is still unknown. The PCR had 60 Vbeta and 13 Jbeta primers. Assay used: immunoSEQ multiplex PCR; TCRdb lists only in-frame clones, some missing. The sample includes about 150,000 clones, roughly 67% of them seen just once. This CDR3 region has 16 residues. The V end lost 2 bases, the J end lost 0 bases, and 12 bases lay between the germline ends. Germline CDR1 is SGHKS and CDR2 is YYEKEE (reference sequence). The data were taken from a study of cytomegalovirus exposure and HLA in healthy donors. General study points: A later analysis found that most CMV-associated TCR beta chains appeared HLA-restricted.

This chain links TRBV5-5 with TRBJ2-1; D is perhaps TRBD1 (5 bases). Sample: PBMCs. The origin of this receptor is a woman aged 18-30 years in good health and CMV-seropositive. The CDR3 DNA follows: TGTGCCAGCAGCTTTCGACAGAAAAGCTCCTACAATGAGCAGTTCTTC. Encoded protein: CASSFRQKSSYNEQFF.